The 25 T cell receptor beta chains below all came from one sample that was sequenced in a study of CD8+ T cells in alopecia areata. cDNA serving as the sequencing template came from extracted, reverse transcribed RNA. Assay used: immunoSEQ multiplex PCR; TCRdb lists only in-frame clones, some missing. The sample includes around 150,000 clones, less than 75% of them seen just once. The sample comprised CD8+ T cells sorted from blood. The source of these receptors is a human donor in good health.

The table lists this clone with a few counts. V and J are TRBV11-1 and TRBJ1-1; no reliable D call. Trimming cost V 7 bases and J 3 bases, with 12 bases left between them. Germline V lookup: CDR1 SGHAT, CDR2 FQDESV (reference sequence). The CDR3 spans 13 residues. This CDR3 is CASTLGGDTEAFF. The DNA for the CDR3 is TGTGCCAGCACTCTCGGTGGTGACACTGAAGCTTTCTTT.

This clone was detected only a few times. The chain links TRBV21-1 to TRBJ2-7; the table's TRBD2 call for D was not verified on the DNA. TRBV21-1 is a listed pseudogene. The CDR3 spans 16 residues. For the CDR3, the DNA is TGTGCCAGCAGCGGTCATAGCGGGGATGTGTCCTACGAGCAGTACTTC. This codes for CASSGHSGDVSYEQYF.

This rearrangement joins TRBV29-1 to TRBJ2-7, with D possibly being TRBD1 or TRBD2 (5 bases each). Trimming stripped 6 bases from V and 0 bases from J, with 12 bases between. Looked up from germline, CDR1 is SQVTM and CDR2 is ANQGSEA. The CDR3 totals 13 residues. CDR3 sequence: CSVAGGGSYEQYF. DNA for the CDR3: TGCAGCGTCGCCGGTGGGGGCTCCTACGAGCAGTACTTC.

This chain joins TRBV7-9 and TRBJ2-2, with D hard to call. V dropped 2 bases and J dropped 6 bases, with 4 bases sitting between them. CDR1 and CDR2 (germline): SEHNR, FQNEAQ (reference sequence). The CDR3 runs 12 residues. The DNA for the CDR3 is TGTGCCAGCAGCTTAAGGCCCGGGGAGCTGTTTTTT. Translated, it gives CASSLRPGELFF.

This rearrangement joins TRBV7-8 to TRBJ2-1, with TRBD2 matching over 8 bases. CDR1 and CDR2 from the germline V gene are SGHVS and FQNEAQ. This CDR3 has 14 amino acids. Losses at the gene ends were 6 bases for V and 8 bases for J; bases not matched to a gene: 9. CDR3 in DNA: TGTGCCAGCAGACATTATGGGACTAGAGATGAGCAGTTCTTC. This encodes CASRHYGTRDEQFF.

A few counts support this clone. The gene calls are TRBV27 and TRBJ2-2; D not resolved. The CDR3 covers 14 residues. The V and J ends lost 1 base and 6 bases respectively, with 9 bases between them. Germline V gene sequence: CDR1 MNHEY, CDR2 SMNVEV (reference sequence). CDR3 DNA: TGTGCCAGCAGTTTATTATTGGGGTCCGGGGAGCTGTTTTTT. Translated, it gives CASSLLLGSGELFF.

The CDR3 loop is CASGWGWGNNEQFF. In nucleotides, the CDR3 is TGTGCTAGTGGTTGGGGATGGGGTAACAATGAGCAGTTCTTC. This chain connects TRBV12-5 to TRBJ2-1; D gene unclear. CDR1 is LGHNT and CDR2 is FRNRAP in the germline V gene. Between the trimmed V and J ends, which lost 4 bases and 5 bases, there was a span of 12 bases. This CDR3 is 14 amino acids long.

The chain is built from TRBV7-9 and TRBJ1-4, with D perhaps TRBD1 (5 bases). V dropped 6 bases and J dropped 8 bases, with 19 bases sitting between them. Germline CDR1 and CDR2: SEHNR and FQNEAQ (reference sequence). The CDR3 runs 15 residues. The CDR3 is CASSPAGAGGEKLFF. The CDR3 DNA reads TGTGCCAGCAGTCCAGCCGGGGCCGGAGGGGAAAAACTGTTTTTT.

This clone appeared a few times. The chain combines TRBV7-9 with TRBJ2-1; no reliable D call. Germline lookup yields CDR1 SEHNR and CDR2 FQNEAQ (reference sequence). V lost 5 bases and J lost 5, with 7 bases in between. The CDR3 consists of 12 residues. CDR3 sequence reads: CASSHLNNEQFF. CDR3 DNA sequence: TGTGCCAGCAGCCACCTCAACAATGAGCAGTTCTTC.

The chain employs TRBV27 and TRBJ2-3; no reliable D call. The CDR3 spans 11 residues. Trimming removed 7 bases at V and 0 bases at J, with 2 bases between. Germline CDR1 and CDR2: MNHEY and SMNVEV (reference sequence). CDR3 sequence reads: CASKSTDTQYF. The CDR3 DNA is TGTGCCAGCAAAAGCACAGATACGCAGTATTTT.

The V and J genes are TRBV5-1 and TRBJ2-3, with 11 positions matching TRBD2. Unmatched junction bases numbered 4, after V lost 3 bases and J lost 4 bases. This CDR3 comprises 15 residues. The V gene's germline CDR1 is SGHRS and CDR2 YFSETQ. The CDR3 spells CASSSLAGGSDTQYF. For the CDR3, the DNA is TGCGCCAGCAGCTCTCTAGCGGGAGGATCAGATACGCAGTATTTT.

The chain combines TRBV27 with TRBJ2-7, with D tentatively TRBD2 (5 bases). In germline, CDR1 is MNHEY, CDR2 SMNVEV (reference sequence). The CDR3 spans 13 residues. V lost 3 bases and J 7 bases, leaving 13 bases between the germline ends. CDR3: CASSFNRGSEQYF. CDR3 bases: TGTGCCAGCAGTTTCAACAGAGGGTCGGAGCAGTACTTC.

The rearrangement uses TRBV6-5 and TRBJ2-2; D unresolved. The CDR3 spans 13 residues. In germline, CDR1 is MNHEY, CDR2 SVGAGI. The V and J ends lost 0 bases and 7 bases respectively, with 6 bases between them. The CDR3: CASSYSGVGELFF. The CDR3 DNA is TGTGCCAGCAGTTACTCGGGTGTCGGGGAGCTGTTTTTT.

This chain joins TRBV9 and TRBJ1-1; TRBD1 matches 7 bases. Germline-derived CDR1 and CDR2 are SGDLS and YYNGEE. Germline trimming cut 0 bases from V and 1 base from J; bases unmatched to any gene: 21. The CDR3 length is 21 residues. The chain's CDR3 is CASSVDVSRGRDRGGNTEAFF. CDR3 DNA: TGTGCCAGCAGCGTAGACGTCAGCCGTGGACGGGACAGAGGTGGGAACACTGAAGCTTTCTTT.

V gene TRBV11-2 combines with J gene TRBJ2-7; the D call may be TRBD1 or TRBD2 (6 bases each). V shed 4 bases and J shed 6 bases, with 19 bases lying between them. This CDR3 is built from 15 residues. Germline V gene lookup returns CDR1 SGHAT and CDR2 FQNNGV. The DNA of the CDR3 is TGTGCCAGCAGCTCATTAGGGGGGATAAACTCCGAGCAGTACTTC. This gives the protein CASSSLGGINSEQYF.

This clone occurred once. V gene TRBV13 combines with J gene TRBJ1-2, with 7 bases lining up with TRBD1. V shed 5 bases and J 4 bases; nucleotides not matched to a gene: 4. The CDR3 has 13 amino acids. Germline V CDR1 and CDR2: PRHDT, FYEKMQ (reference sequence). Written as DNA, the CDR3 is TGTGCCAGCAGCACGGGACAGTCCTATGGCTACACCTTC. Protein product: CASSTGQSYGYTF.

The CDR3 loop is CSVEPEANSYEQYF. The CDR3 region has the DNA TGCAGCGTTGAACCGGAGGCGAACTCCTACGAGCAGTACTTC. The chain is built from TRBV29-1 and TRBJ2-7, with D perhaps TRBD2 (5 bases). With 2 bases removed from V and 0 bases from J, the gap between germline ends came to 11 bases. CDR3 length equals 14 residues. CDR1 is SQVTM and CDR2 is ANQGSEA in the germline V gene.

The CDR3 reads CASSPPQQETQYF. CDR3 nucleotides: TGTGCCAGCTCACCACCACAGCAAGAGACCCAGTACTTC. The rearrangement links TRBV18 to TRBJ2-5; D not certain. The CDR3 runs 13 residues. Trimming stripped 0 bases from V and 2 bases from J, with 4 bases between. Looked up from germline, CDR1 is KGHSH and CDR2 is LQKENI. The variable domain in full, with the rest retrieved from reference TRBV18 and TRBJ2-5, is NAGVMQNPRHLVRRRGQEARLRCSPMKGHSHVYWYRQLPEEGLKFMVYLQKENIIDESGMPKERFSAEFPKEGPSILRIQQVVRGDSAAYFCASSPPQQETQYFGPGTRLLVL.

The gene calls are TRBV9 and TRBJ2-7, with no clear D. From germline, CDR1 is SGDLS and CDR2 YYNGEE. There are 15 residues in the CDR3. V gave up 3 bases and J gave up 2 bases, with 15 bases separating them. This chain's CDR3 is CASSAYGPGPYEQYF. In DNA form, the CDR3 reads TGTGCCAGCAGCGCCTATGGGCCTGGTCCCTACGAGCAGTACTTC.

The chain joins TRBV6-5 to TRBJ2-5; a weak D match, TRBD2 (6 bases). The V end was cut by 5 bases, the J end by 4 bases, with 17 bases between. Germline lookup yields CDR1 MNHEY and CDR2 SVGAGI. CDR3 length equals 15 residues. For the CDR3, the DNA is TGTGCCAGCAGTCTCGGGGGAGGCGGGCGAGAGACCCAGTACTTC. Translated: CASSLGGGGRETQYF.

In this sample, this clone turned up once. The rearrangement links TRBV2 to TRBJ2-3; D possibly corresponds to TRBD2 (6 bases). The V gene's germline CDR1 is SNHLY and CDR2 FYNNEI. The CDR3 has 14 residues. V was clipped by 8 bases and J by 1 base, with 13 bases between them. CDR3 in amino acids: CASGGTQRTDTQYF. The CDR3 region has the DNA TGTGCCAGCGGCGGGACTCAGCGCACAGATACGCAGTATTTT.

The DNA for the CDR3 is TGTGCCAGCAGCGCTTTTTCATGGGATGAGCAGTTCTTC. Protein: CASSAFSWDEQFF. The chain carries TRBV9 and TRBJ2-1; D is undetermined. The V and J ends lost 3 bases and 8 bases respectively, with 12 bases between them. CDR1 is SGDLS, CDR2 YYNGEE, per germline. This CDR3 comprises 13 residues.

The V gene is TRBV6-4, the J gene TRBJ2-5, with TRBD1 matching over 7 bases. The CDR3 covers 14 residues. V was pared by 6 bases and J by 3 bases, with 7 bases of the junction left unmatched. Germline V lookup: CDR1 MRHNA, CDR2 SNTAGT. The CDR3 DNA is TGTGCCAGCAGCCTGGACAGGAGCAAAGAGACCCAGTACTTC. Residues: CASSLDRSKETQYF.

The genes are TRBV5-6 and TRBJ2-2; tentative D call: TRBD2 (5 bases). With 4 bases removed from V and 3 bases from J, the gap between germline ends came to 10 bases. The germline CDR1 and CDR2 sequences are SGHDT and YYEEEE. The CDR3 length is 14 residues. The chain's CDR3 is CASSETTYTGELFF. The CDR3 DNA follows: TGTGCCAGCAGCGAGACTACTTACACCGGGGAGCTGTTTTTT.

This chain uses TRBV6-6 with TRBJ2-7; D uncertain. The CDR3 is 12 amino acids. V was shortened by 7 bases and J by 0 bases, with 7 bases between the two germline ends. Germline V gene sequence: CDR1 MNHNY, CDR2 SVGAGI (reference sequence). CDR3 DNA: TGTGCCAGCACCGGCGGCTCCTACGAGCAGTACTTC. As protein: CASTGGSYEQYF.